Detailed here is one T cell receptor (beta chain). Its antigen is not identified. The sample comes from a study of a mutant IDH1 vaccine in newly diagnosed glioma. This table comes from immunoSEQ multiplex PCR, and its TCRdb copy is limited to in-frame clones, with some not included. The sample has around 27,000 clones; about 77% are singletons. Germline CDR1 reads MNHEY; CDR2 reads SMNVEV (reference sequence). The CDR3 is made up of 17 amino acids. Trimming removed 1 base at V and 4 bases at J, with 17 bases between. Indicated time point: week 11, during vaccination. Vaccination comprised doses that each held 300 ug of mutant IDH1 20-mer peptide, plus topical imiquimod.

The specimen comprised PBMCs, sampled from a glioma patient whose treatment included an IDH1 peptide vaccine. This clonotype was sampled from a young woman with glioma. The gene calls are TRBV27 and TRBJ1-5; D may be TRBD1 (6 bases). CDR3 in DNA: TGTGCCAGCAGTTTATTTGGGAGGGGGGGAATTAATCAGCCCCAGCATTTT. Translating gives CASSLFGRGGINQPQHF.